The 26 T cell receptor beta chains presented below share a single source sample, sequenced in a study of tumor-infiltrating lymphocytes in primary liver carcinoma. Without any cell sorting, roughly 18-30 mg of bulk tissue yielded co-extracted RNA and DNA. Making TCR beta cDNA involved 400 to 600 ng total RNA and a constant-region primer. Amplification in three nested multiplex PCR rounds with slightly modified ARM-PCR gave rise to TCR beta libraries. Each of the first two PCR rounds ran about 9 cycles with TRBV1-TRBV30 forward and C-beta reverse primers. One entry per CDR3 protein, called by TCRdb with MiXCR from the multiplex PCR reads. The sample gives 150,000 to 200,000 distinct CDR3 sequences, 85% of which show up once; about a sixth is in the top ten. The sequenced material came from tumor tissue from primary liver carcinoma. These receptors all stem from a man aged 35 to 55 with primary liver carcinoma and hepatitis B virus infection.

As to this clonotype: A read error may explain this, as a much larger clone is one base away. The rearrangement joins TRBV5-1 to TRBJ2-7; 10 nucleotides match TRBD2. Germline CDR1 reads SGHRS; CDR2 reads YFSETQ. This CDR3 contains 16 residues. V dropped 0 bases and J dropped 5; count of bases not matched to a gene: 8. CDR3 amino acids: CASSLEGGLASHEQYF. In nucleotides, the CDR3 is TGCGCCAGCAGCTTGGAGGGGGGACTAGCGAGCCACGAGCAGTACTTC.

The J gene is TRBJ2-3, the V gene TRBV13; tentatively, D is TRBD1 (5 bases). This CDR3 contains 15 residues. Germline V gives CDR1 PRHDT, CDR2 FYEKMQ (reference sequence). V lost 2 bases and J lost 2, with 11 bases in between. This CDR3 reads CASSLHGAPTDTQYF. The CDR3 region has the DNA TGTGCCAGCAGCTTACATGGGGCTCCCACAGATACGCAGTATTTT.

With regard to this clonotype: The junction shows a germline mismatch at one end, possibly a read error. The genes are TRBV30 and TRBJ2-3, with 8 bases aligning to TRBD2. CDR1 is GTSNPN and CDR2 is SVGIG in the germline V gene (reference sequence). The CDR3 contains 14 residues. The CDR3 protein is CASGLAGGTDTQYF. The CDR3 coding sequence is TGTGCCTCCGGCCTCGCGGGAGGCACAGATACGCAATATTTT.

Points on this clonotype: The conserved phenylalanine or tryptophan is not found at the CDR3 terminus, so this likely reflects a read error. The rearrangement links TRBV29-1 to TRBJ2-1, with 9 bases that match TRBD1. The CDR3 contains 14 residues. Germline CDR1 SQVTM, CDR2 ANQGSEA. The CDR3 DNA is TGCAGCGTCCTTGGACAGGGGACCTACAATGACCAGTTCCTC. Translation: CSVLGQGTYNDQFL.

The chain's CDR3 is CASGRRASVFYEQYF. CDR3 nucleotide sequence: TGTGCCAGCGGACGAAGGGCTAGCGTATTCTACGAGCAGTACTTC. The chain is built from TRBV6-5 and TRBJ2-7; TRBD2 is a possible D gene (6 bases). The CDR3 runs to 15 residues. With 8 bases removed from V and 3 bases from J, the gap between germline ends came to 20 bases. Germline CDR1 reads MNHEY; CDR2 reads SVGAGI.

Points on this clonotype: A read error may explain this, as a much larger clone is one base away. CDR3 loop: CATSAPRGGRTDTQYF. As DNA, the CDR3 is TGTGCCACCAGTGCCCCTAGGGGCGGGAGGACAGATACGCAGTATTTT. The gene calls are TRBV24-1 and TRBJ2-3; 8 bases fit TRBD2. This CDR3 is built from 16 residues. Germline CDR1 reads KGHDR; CDR2 reads SFDVKD. V gave up 5 bases and J gave up 3 bases; unmatched junction bases: 9.

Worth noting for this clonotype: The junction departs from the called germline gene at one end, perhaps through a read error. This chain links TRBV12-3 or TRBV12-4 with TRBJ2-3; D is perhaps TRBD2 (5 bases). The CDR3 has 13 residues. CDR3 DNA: TGTGCCAGCAGTTTGAGGCCTGAGGGTTCGCAGTACTTT. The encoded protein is CASSLRPEGSQYF.

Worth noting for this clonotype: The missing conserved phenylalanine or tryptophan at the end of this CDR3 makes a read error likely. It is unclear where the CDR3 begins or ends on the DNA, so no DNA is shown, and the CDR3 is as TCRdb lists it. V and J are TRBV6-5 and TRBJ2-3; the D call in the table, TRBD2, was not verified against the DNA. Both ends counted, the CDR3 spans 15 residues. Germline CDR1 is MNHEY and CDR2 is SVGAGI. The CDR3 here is CASNPGLAGTDTNYS.

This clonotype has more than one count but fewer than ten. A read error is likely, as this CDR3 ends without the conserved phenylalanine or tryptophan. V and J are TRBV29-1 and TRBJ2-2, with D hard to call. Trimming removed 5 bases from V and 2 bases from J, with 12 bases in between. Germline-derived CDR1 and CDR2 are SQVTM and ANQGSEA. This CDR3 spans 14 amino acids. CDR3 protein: CSVSGPGNTGELFS. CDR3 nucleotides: TGCAGCGTTTCCGGGCCGGGTAACACCGGGGAGCTGTTTTCT.

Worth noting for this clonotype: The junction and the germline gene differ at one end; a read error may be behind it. CDR3 bases: TGCAACGTTGTGGGGCAATCGGAGAAGCAGTACTTC. Protein sequence: CNVVGQSEKQYF. The gene calls are TRBV29-1 and TRBJ2-7, with D tentatively TRBD1 (5 bases). The germline gives CDR1 SQVTM, CDR2 ANQGSEA. The CDR3 is made up of 12 amino acids.

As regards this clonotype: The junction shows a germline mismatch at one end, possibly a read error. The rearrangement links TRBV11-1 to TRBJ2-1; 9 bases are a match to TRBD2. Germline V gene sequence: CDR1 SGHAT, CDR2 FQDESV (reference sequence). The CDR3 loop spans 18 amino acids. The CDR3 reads CASSLYHSAGGSYSEQFF. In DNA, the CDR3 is TGTGCCAGCAGCTTATATCACTCCGCGGGAGGGTCCTACAGTGAGCAGTTCTTC. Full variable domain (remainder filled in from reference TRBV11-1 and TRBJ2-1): EAEVAQSPRYKITEKSQAVAFWCDPISGHATLYWYRQILGQGPELLVQFQDESVVDDSQLPKDRFSAERLKGVDSTLKIQPAELGDSAMYLCASSLYHSAGGSYSEQFFGPGTRLTVL.

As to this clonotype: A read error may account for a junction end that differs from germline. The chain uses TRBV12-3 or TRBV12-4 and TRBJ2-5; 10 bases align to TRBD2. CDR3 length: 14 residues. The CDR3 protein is CASALAGGQETHYF. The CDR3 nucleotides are TGTGCCAGCGCATTAGCGGGAGGACAAGAGACCCACTACTTC.

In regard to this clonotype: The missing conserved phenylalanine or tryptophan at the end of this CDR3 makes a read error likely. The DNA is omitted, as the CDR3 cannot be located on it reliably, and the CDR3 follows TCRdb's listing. The CDR3 is CASSLGDDGYNSSLRL. The gene calls are TRBV11-2 and TRBJ1-6; the table names TRBD1, a call not compared with the DNA. 16 amino acids form the CDR3, both terminal residues included. Germline CDR1 SGHAT, CDR2 FQNNGV.

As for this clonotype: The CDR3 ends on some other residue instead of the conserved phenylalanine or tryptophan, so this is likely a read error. The CDR3, as DNA: TGTGCCAGTAGTGATGTTCCAAACTATGGCTACACCTCC. Protein: CASSDVPNYGYTS. The chain has TRBV6-1 and TRBJ1-2; D not certain. This CDR3 has 13 residues. The germline gives CDR1 MNHNS, CDR2 SASEGT.

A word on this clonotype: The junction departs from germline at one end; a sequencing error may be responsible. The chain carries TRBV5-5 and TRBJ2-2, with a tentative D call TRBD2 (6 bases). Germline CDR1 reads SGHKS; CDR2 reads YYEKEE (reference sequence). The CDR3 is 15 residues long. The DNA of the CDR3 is TGTGTCAGCAGCTTTACGGGACTGTCCACCGGGGAGCCGTTTTTT. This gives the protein CVSSFTGLSTGEPFF.

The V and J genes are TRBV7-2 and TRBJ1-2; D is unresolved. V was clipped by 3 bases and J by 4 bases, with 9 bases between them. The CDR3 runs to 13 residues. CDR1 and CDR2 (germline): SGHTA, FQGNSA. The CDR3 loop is CASSLSGIYGYTF. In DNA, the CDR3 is TGTGCCAGCAGCTTGTCAGGAATCTATGGCTACACCTTC.

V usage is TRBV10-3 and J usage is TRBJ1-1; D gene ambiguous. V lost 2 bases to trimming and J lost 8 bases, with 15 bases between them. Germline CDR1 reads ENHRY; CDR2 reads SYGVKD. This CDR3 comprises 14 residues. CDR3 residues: CAISEQETGTEAFF. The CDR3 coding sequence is TGTGCCATCAGTGAGCAGGAAACCGGCACCGAAGCTTTCTTT.

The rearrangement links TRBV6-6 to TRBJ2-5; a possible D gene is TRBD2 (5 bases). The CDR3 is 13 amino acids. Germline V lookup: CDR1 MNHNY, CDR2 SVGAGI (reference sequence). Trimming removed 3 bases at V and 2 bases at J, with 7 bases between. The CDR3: CASSYRGQETQYF. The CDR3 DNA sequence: TGTGCCAGCAGTTATCGGGGTCAAGAGACCCAGTACTTC.

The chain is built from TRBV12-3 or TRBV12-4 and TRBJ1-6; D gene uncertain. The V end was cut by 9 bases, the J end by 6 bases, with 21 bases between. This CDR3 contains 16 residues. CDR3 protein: CARSQYPFSSNSPLHF. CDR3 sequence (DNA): TGTGCCAGAAGCCAATACCCTTTTTCTAGTAATTCACCCCTCCACTTT.

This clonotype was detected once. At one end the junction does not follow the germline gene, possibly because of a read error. The CDR3 coding sequence is TGTACCAGCAGCACGGATAGTGGGGCCTACAATGAGCAGTTCTTC. Translated: CTSSTDSGAYNEQFF. V gene TRBV5-4 combines with J gene TRBJ2-1; no reliable D call. CDR3 length: 15 amino acids. Germline V CDR1 and CDR2: SGHNT, YYREEE (reference sequence).

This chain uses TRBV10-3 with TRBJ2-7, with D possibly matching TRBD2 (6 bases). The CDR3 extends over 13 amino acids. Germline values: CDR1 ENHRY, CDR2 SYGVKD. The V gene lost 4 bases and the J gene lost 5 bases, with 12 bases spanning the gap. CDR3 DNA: TGTGCCATCAGTGGCCCGGGGAGGCACGAGCAGTACTTC. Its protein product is CAISGPGRHEQYF.

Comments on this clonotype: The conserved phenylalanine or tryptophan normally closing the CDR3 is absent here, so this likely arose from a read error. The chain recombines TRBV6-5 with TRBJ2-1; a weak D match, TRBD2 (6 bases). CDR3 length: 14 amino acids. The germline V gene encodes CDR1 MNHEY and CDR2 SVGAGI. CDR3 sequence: CASREAGPYNEQFC. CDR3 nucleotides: TGCGCCAGCAGAGAGGCGGGACCCTACAATGAGCAGTTCTGC.

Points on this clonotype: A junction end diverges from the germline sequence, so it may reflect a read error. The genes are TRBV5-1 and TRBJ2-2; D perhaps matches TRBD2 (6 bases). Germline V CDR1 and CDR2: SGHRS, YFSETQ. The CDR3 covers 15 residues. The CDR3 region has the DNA TGCGCCAGCAGCTTGGCCGCAGCAAACACCGGGGGGCTGTTTTTT. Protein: CASSLAAANTGGLFF.

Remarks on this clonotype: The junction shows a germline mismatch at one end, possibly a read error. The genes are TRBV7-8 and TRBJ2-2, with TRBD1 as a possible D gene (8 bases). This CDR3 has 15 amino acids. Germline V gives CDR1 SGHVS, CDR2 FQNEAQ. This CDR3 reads CTSSRTGGGPGDLFF. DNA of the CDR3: TGTACCAGCAGCCGTACAGGGGGGGGTCCCGGGGACCTGTTTTTT.

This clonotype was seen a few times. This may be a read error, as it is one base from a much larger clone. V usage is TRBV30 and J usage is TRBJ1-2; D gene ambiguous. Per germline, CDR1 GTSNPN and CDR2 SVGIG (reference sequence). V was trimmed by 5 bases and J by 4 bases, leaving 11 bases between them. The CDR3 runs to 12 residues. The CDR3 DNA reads TGTGCCTGGTGTGGTCAGATCTATGGCTACACCTTC. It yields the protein CAWCGQIYGYTF. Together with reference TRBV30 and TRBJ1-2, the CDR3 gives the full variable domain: SQTIHQWPATLVQPVGSPLSLECTVEGTSNPNLYWYRQAAGRGLQLLFYSVGIGQISSEVPQNLSASRPQDRQFILSSKKLLLSDSGFYLCAWCGQIYGYTFGSGTRLTVV.

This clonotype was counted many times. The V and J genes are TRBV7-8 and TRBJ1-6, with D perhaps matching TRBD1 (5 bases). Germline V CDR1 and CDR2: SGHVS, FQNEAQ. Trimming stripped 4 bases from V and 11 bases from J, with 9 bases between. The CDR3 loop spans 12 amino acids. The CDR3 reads CASSSRVPPLHF. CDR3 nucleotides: TGTGCCAGCAGCTCCAGGGTACCACCCCTCCACTTT.